Listed here are 10 T cell receptor beta chains from one sample, sequenced in a study of identical twins. TCRdb independently ran MiXCR on the 5' RACE reads; one entry per CDR3 protein. Here the sample spans 250,000 or so distinct CDR3 sequences, 7.5% being singletons. This sample also appeared in a second study, on yellow fever vaccine responses in identical twins.

The specimen sequenced was CD8+ T cells sorted from blood. Receptors originate from a young woman in good health.

In this sample, this clonotype turned up a few times. V and J are TRBV7-6 and TRBJ1-2; 9 positions match TRBD1. From germline, CDR1 is SGHVS and CDR2 FNYEAQ. The CDR3 is 16 amino acids. The J segment lost 8 bases and the V segment lost 5 bases, leaving 15 bases of the junction unmatched. This chain's CDR3 is CASSADGQGKINGYTF. The CDR3 nucleotides read TGTGCCAGCAGCGCCGATGGACAGGGGAAGATAAACGGCTACACCTTC.

This clonotype was observed at least ten times. The rearrangement joins TRBV5-1 to TRBJ2-5; 9 bases agree with TRBD2. Germline V gene data show CDR1 as SGHRS and CDR2 as YFSETQ. J lost 1 base, V lost 5 bases, and 6 bases had no gene match. CDR3 length: 15 amino acids. The CDR3 reads CASRSAGGIQETQYF. In nucleotides, the CDR3 is TGCGCCAGCAGGTCAGCGGGGGGTATCCAAGAGACCCAGTACTTC.

The CDR3 DNA follows: TGTGCCAGCAGCCAGCAGTCCCTCGAGCAGTACTTC. It encodes CASSQQSLEQYF. The chain carries TRBV13 and TRBJ2-7; D unresolved. The CDR3 is 12 residues long. Germline CDR1 PRHDT, CDR2 FYEKMQ (reference sequence). Trimming took off 5 bases at V and 6 bases at J, with 11 bases between the two ends.

V usage is TRBV29-1 and J usage is TRBJ2-2, with TRBD1 as a possible D gene (6 bases). CDR3 length: 14 residues. Trimming removed 1 base from V and 0 bases from J, with 6 bases in between. In germline, CDR1 is SQVTM, CDR2 ANQGSEA. CDR3 sequence (DNA): TGCAGCGTTGAAGGACAGGCGAACACCGGGGAGCTGTTTTTT. The encoded protein is CSVEGQANTGELFF.

The sample holds many counts of this clonotype. V usage is TRBV3-1 and J usage is TRBJ1-1; weak D call: TRBD1 (6 bases). Germline V gene data show CDR1 as LGHDT and CDR2 as YNNKEL (reference sequence). Trimming removed 0 bases at V and 2 bases at J, with 16 bases between. The CDR3 length is 17 residues. CDR3 DNA: TGTGCCAGCAGCCAAGATCTCGGGGGGGCGCTTAACACTGAAGCTTTCTTT. This encodes CASSQDLGGALNTEAFF.

This clonotype was seen repeatedly, ten times or more. The rearrangement joins TRBV4-1 to TRBJ1-5, with TRBD1 matching over 7 bases. The CDR3 runs 17 residues. The V and J ends lost 0 bases and 4 bases, in that order; junction bases with no gene match: 9. Germline assignment: CDR1 MGHRA and CDR2 YSYEKL. The CDR3 loop reads CASSQDVLDRRNQPQHF. For the CDR3, the DNA is TGCGCCAGCAGCCAAGACGTCTTGGACAGGCGTAATCAGCCCCAGCATTTT.

This clonotype showed up many times. The chain carries TRBV6-4 and TRBJ2-5; D is tentatively TRBD1 or TRBD2 (5 bases each). The germline V gene encodes CDR1 MRHNA and CDR2 SNTAGT. The CDR3 is 15 amino acids. Trimming took off 5 bases at V and 2 bases at J, with 15 bases between the two ends. In DNA form, the CDR3 reads TGTGCCAGCAGTCCGGCAGCAGGGAGTCAAGAGACCCAGTACTTC. Protein product: CASSPAAGSQETQYF.

DNA of the CDR3: TGCAGTGCTAGAGCGTACAGGGTAATTCAAGATGAGCAGTTCTTC. Translated, it gives CSARAYRVIQDEQFF. The V call is TRBV20-1, the J call TRBJ2-1; D might be TRBD1 (6 bases). V lost 1 base and J lost 8, with 18 bases in between. The CDR3 is 15 amino acids. Germline CDR1 reads DFQATT; CDR2 reads SNEGSKA (reference sequence).

This clonotype showed up many times. The chain has TRBV11-2 and TRBJ1-2; the match to TRBD1 covers 9 bases. The CDR3 has 15 amino acids. Germline trimming cut 4 bases from V and 5 bases from J; bases unmatched to any gene: 8. Germline V CDR1 and CDR2: SGHAT, FQNNGV. CDR3 sequence: CASSYPTGGEYGYTF. The CDR3 DNA reads as TGTGCCAGCAGCTACCCTACAGGGGGCGAATATGGCTACACCTTC.

This clonotype appeared many times. The DNA is omitted, as the CDR3 cannot be located on it reliably, and the CDR3 follows TCRdb's listing. This rearrangement joins TRBV27 to TRBJ1-5; TRBD1, the table's D call, lacks a check against the DNA. Germline CDR1 reads MNHEY; CDR2 reads SMNVEV (reference sequence). The CDR3 comprises 13 residues, both ends counted. The CDR3 protein is CASSFGAGRPQHF.